The 20 T cell receptor beta chains given below trace back to one sample, sequenced in a study of cytomegalovirus exposure and HLA in healthy donors. Both 60 Vbeta primers and 13 Jbeta primers went into the PCR. Clones were read by immunoSEQ multiplex PCR, and TCRdb kept only the in-frame ones, dropping some. The sample consists of 95,000 to 150,000 clones, less than 85% of them appearing once. The sample consisted of PBMCs. The receptors shown here come from a woman aged 40 to 50 in good health and CMV-seronegative.

The V gene is TRBV5-1, the J gene TRBJ2-5; TRBD1 matches 12 bases. CDR3 length equals 18 residues. Germline V gene sequence: CDR1 SGHRS, CDR2 YFSETQ. The J segment lost 5 bases and the V segment lost 0 bases, leaving 11 bases of the junction unmatched. The CDR3 DNA is TGCGCCAGCAGCTTGGGAGCCGGGACAGGGGGCTTATGGGAGACCCAGTACTTC. It is translated as CASSLGAGTGGLWETQYF.

CDR3 sequence: CASSLNPLGTASGNTIYF. The CDR3 DNA reads as TGTGCCAGCAGCTTAAACCCCCTGGGGACAGCCTCTGGAAACACCATATATTTT. The chain joins TRBV7-3 to TRBJ1-3; TRBD1 agrees at 7 bases. CDR3 length equals 18 residues. CDR1 SGHTA and CDR2 FQGTGA come from the germline V gene. V lost 1 base to trimming and J lost 0 bases; unmatched junction nucleotides: 9.

The gene calls are TRBV5-6 and TRBJ2-1, with D perhaps TRBD1 (6 bases). Germline-derived CDR1 and CDR2 are SGHDT and YYEEEE. The CDR3 loop spans 16 amino acids. Trimming pared 3 bases from V and 7 bases from J, leaving 20 bases between. The CDR3 spells CASSWPSGGLWNEQFF. The CDR3 region has the DNA TGTGCCAGCAGCTGGCCCAGTGGGGGCCTTTGGAATGAGCAGTTCTTC. The entire variable domain, with the rest obtained from reference TRBV5-6 and TRBJ2-1, is as follows: DAGVTQSPTHLIKTRGQQVTLRCSPKSGHDTVSWYQQALGQGPQFIFQYYEEEERQRGNFPDRFSGHQFPNYSSELNVNALLLGDSALYLCASSWPSGGLWNEQFFGPGTRLTVL.

This chain links TRBV27 with TRBJ1-6, with TRBD1 matching 12 bases. Germline V CDR1 and CDR2: MNHEY, SMNVEV (reference sequence). The CDR3 is 17 amino acids. After removal of 1 base from V and 9 bases from J, the junction contained 7 bases not matched to a gene. The CDR3 spells CASSLWGQGAITSPLHF. CDR3 bases: TGTGCCAGCAGTTTATGGGGACAGGGGGCGATTACTTCACCCCTCCACTTT.

This sequence joins TRBV6-5 and TRBJ2-7; 8 bases line up with TRBD2. The CDR3 totals 15 residues. The germline CDR1 and CDR2 sequences are MNHEY and SVGAGI. Losses at the gene ends were 3 bases for V and 0 bases for J; bases not matched to a gene: 4. CDR3 loop: CASSYYSGSSYEQYF. DNA of the CDR3: TGTGCCAGCAGTTATTACAGCGGGAGCTCCTACGAGCAGTACTTC.

Notes on this clone: At one boundary the junction diverges from the germline segment, which might be a read error. V gene TRBV14 combines with J gene TRBJ2-3; tentative D call: TRBD2 (5 bases). The CDR3 extends over 20 amino acids. The germline V gene encodes CDR1 SGHDN and CDR2 FVKESK. CDR3 in DNA: TGTGCCTGCAGCCCTAGCCAAGAGGCTCTTAGGACCACTAGCACAGATACGCAGTATTTT. Protein sequence: CACSPSQEALRTTSTDTQYF.

V is TRBV19 and J is TRBJ2-1; D uncertain. V shed 1 base and J shed 5 bases, with 9 bases lying between them. The CDR3 is 14 residues long. CDR1 is LNHDA, CDR2 SQIVND, per germline (reference sequence). This CDR3 is CASSIGRVHNEQFF. CDR3 nucleotide sequence: TGTGCCAGTAGTATAGGCCGGGTCCACAATGAGCAGTTCTTC.

This clone has just a few counts. The chain couples TRBV6-6 to TRBJ1-1, with 8 bases aligning to TRBD1. Germline V gene lookup returns CDR1 MNHNY and CDR2 SVGAGI (reference sequence). J lost 7 bases, V lost 6 bases, and 13 bases had no gene match. CDR3 length: 15 amino acids. The CDR3 DNA is TGTGCCAGCAGCAATGTAGGTCAGGGGGCGGGTGAAGCTTTCTTT. Translation: CASSNVGQGAGEAFF.

This chain uses TRBV4-2 with TRBJ2-2; 11 bases align to TRBD2. This CDR3 region has 17 residues. The germline V gene has CDR1 LGHNA and CDR2 YNFKEQ. With 1 base clipped from V and 6 bases from J, the junction kept 7 bases outside the gene matches. The chain's CDR3 is CASSQAPGTSGPGELFF. Here the CDR3 DNA reads TGTGCCAGCAGCCAAGCACCCGGGACTAGCGGTCCCGGGGAGCTGTTTTTT.

V and J are TRBV28 and TRBJ2-1; 8 bases fit TRBD2. Looked up from germline, CDR1 is MDHEN and CDR2 is SYDVKM. V was clipped by 5 bases and J by 7 bases; unmatched bases: 13. The CDR3 is 16 amino acids. DNA of the CDR3: TGTGCCAGCAGTATTCCGGGACTAGGGTCCCTAAATGAGCAGTTCTTC. Its protein product is CASSIPGLGSLNEQFF.

This clone appeared a single time. The V gene is TRBV7-8, the J gene TRBJ1-1; 8 positions match TRBD1. Trimming removed 5 bases from V and 0 bases from J; junction bases left unmatched: 20. The CDR3 has 20 residues. The germline gives CDR1 SGHVS, CDR2 FQNEAQ. CDR3 DNA sequence: TGTGCCAGCAGCACATCCCAGGCGGGGGACAGGATAGGGATGAACACTGAAGCTTTCTTT. Protein product: CASSTSQAGDRIGMNTEAFF.

The V and J genes are TRBV6-1 and TRBJ1-5; possible D gene TRBD1, 5 bases. CDR1 and CDR2 from the germline V gene are MNHNS and SASEGT. The CDR3 spans 15 residues. V was shortened by 6 bases and J by 0 bases, with 12 bases between the two germline ends. The CDR3 loop reads CASRMDKYSNQPQHF. In DNA, the CDR3 is TGTGCCAGCAGAATGGACAAGTATAGCAATCAGCCCCAGCATTTT.

V is TRBV29-1 and J is TRBJ2-5; perhaps TRBD2 as D (7 bases). Germline V gene lookup returns CDR1 SQVTM and CDR2 ANQGSEA. Trimming took 3 bases from V and 4 from J, leaving 15 bases between them. The CDR3 is made up of 14 amino acids. CDR3 in DNA: TGCAGCGTTGAGTTGGGGGGGCGCGGAGAGACCCAGTACTTC. This translates into CSVELGGRGETQYF.

In this sample, this clone turned up a few times. The rearrangement joins TRBV25-1 to TRBJ1-1; TRBD1 aligns across 12 bases. Germline trimming cut 2 bases from V and 5 bases from J; bases unmatched to any gene: 12. CDR1 is MGHDK and CDR2 is SYGVNS in the germline V gene. CDR3 length: 18 amino acids. CDR3 residues: CASSEVGGQGARWTEAFF. The CDR3 nucleotides read TGTGCCAGCAGTGAAGTAGGGGGACAGGGGGCGCGGTGGACTGAAGCTTTCTTT. The full variable domain, its missing parts supplied by reference TRBV25-1 and TRBJ1-1, is EADIYQTPRYLVIGTGKKITLECSQTMGHDKMYWYQQDPGMELHLIHYSYGVNSTEKGDLSSESTVSRIRTEHFPLTLESARPSHTSQYLCASSEVGGQGARWTEAFFGQGTRLTVV.

The CDR3 region is CASSPTANEKLFF. In DNA, the CDR3 is TGTGCCAGCTCACCAACGGCTAATGAAAAACTGTTTTTT. V gene TRBV18 combines with J gene TRBJ1-4; D gene ambiguous. V was pared by 2 bases and J by 3 bases, with 4 bases between. The V gene's germline CDR1 is KGHSH and CDR2 LQKENI. The CDR3 runs 13 residues.

The V call is TRBV7-2, the J call TRBJ2-1; 10 positions agree with TRBD2. With V trimmed by 2 bases and J by 5 bases, 12 bases remained unmatched. In germline, CDR1 is SGHTA, CDR2 FQGNSA. The CDR3 sequence is 18 residues long. In nucleotides, the CDR3 is TGTGCCAGCAGCTTACGGACCCGAGCGGGAGGGCGGAACAATGAGCAGTTCTTC. Translating it yields CASSLRTRAGGRNNEQFF.

This clone was seen only once. This chain joins TRBV2 and TRBJ2-7; D may be TRBD2 (5 bases). The CDR3 length is 17 residues. Trimming removed 8 bases from V and 4 bases from J, with 27 bases in between. The germline V gene encodes CDR1 SNHLY and CDR2 FYNNEI. The CDR3 DNA is TGTGCCAGCTGGACCGCCGTCGGCGCGGGTCCTGGTTACGAGCAGTACTTC. Translating it yields CASWTAVGAGPGYEQYF.

J is TRBJ1-5 and V is TRBV6-1; weak D call: TRBD1 (5 bases). Trimming shortened V by 7 bases and J by 4 bases, and 11 bases separated the two germline ends. Germline CDR1 is MNHNS and CDR2 is SASEGT. The CDR3 extends over 13 amino acids. CDR3 sequence reads: CASIRGLNQPQHF. As DNA, the CDR3 is TGTGCCAGCATACGGGGGTTAAATCAGCCCCAGCATTTT.

The chain employs TRBV6-5 and TRBJ1-6, with D maybe TRBD1 (5 bases). The V end lost 2 bases, the J end lost 8 bases, and 7 bases lay between the germline ends. Per germline, CDR1 MNHEY and CDR2 SVGAGI. The CDR3 covers 13 residues. CDR3 nucleotides: TGTGCCAGCAGTTACCCGGGGGATTCACCCCTCCACTTT. This translates into CASSYPGDSPLHF.

The chain links TRBV9 to TRBJ1-1; 9 bases line up with TRBD1. This CDR3 is 21 amino acids long. Trimming cost V 2 bases and J 2 bases; bases outside gene matches: 22. Germline V gene lookup returns CDR1 SGDLS and CDR2 YYNGEE. Here the CDR3 reads CASSVDPGQGPPGWGNTEAFF. The CDR3 DNA reads TGTGCCAGCAGCGTCGACCCGGGACAGGGCCCTCCAGGATGGGGCAACACTGAAGCTTTCTTT.